This T cell receptor beta chain was retrieved from a study of human T cells and chemical hapten exposure. TCRdb re-derived calls from the RACE reads in MiXCR, one entry per CDR3 protein. The sample gives 180,000 or so distinct CDR3 sequences, around 13% of which show up once; about 1.7% is in the top ten. Indicated time point: patch test 1, 2 weeks after DPC sensitization. Treatment defined: therapeutic diphenylcyclopropenone sensitization with weekly scalp DPC. The length of the CDR3 is 12 residues. Between the trimmed V and J ends, which lost 3 bases and 7 bases, there was a span of 4 bases. Per germline, CDR1 SGHTA and CDR2 FQGNSA.

The sequencing here drew on whole blood, taken in connection with sensitization to the hapten diphenylcyclopropenone (DPC). The sequence was obtained from a woman between 25 and 40 years old with alopecia areata. Some clones in this sample may be carry-over from other donors' samples. The genes are TRBV7-2 and TRBJ1-6, with D unclear. CDR3 loop: CASSFRNSPLHF. CDR3 in DNA: TGTGCCAGCAGCTTTCGGAATTCACCCCTCCACTTT. Complete variable domain (other parts from reference TRBV7-2 and TRBJ1-6): GAGVSQSPSNKVTEKGKDVELRCDPISGHTALYWYRQSLGQGLEFLIYFQGNSAPDKSGLPSDRFSAERTGGSVSTLTIQRTQQEDSAVYLCASSFRNSPLHFGNGTRLTVT.